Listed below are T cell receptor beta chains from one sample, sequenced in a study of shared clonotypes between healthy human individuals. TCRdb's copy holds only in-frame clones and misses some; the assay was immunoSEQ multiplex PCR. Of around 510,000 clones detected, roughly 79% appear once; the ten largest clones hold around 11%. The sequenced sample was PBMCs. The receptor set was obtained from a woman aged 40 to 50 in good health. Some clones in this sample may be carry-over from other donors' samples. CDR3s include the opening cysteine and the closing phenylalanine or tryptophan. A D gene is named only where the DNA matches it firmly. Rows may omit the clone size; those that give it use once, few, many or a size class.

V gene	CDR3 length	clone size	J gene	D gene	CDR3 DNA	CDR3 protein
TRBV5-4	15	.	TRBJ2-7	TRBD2	TGTGCCAGCAGCTTGGTCCTAGCGGGAGCGAACGAGCAGTACTTC	CASSLVLAGANEQYF
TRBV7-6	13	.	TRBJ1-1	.	TGTGCCAGCAGCCAATATATGAACACTGAAGCTTTCTTT	CASSQYMNTEAFF
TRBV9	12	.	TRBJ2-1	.	TGTGCCAGCAGCCGGGGGACCCATGAGCAGTTCTTC	CASSRGTHEQFF
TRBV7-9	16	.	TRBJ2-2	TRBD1	TGTGCCAGCTCCGGGACAGGGGTCGGTCTCACCGGGGAGCTGTTTTTT	CASSGTGVGLTGELFF
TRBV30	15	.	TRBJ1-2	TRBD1	TGTGCCTGGACCCCAGACAGGGGCCAAAACTATGGCTACACCTTC	CAWTPDRGQNYGYTF
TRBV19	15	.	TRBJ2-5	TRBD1	TGTGCCAGTAGTATTACCGGACAGGGATTAGAGACCCAGTACTTC	CASSITGQGLETQYF
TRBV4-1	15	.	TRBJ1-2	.	TGCGCCAGCAGCCAAGGTGGGGACGGAGTGTATGGCTACACCTTC	CASSQGGDGVYGYTF
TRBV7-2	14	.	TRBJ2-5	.	TGTGCCAGCAGCTTAGCTTCCGCGGAAGAGACCCAGTACTTC	CASSLASAEETQYF
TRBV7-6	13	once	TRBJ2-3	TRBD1	TGTGCCAGCAGCCTAGGTGACAGGGATAGGCAGTATTTT	CASSLGDRDRQYF
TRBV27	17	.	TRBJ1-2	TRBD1	TGTGCCAGCAGTTTGACGGACAGGGGAGGGAAGTGGTATGGCTACACCTTC	CASSLTDRGGKWYGYTF
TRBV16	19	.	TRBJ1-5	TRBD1	TGTGCCAGCAGCCCCCTTCGGTCGGGGGACAGGGATAGCAATCAGCCCCAGCATTTT	CASSPLRSGDRDSNQPQHF
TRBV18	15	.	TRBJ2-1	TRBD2	TGTGCCAGCTCACCAAGCTTGGCGGGAGGCAATGAGCAGTTCTTC	CASSPSLAGGNEQFF
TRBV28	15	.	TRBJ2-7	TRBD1	TGTGCCAGCAGTTCACCGGGCGGGACAGGAGGGGAGCAGTACTTC	CASSSPGGTGGEQYF
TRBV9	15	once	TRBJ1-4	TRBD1	TGTGCCAGCAGCGCAAGGGACAGCGGATATGAAAAACTGTTTTTT	CASSARDSGYEKLFF
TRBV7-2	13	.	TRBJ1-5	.	TGTGCCAGCGGGGAGGGGGTCAGTCAGCCCCAGCATTTT	CASGEGVSQPQHF
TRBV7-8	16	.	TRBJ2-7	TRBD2	TGTGCCAGCAGCTTAATATCGCTAGCGGGAGTATTCGAGCAGTACTTC	CASSLISLAGVFEQYF
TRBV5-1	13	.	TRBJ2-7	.	TGCGCCAGCAGCTTTGCCAGCGCCTACGAGCAGTACTTC	CASSFASAYEQYF
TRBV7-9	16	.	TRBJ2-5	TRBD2	TGTGCCAGCAGCTTAGCGCTAGCGGGAGTTGGGGAGACCCAGTACTTC	CASSLALAGVGETQYF
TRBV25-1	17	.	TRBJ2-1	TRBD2	TGTGCCAGCAGTGAATCCCCCTCTAGCGGCTCCTACAATGAGCAGTTCTTC	CASSESPSSGSYNEQFF
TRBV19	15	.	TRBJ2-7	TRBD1	TGTGCCACCCGAGAGGGGTCAGGGGGTTCGGTCGAGCAGTACTTC	CATREGSGGSVEQYF
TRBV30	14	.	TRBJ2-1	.	TGTGCCTGGACTATGGGAGGACCCGACAATGAGCAGTTCTTC	CAWTMGGPDNEQFF
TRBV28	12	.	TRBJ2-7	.	TGTGCCAGCAGTTTAGGGGGCTACGAGCAGTACTTC	CASSLGGYEQYF
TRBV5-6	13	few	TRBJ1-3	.	TGTGCCAGCAGCCCGGGGGGTGGAAACACCATATATTTT	CASSPGGGNTIYF
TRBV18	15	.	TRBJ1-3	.	TGTGCCAGCTCTCGTGAACGACAGGAGATAAACACCATATATTTT	CASSRERQEINTIYF
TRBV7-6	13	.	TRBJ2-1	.	TGTGCCAGCCGGCGGACAGATTACAATGAGCAGTTCTTC	CASRRTDYNEQFF
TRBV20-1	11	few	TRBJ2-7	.	TGCAGTGCCAGGAAAATCTACGAGCAGTACTTC	CSARKIYEQYF
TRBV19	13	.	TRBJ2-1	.	TGTGCCAGTAGTACTGGACTGCCTAATGAGCAGTTCTTC	CASSTGLPNEQFF
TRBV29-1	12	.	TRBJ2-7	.	TGCAGCGCCTCGGGACCGGAATACGAGCAGTACTTC	CSASGPEYEQYF
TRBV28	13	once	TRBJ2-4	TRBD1	TGTGCCAGCAGTTTTGCTGACAGGGACATTCAGTACTTC	CASSFADRDIQYF
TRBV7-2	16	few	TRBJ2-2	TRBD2	TGTGCCAGCAGCTCCGGACTAGCGGGACCGGCCGGGGAGCTGTTTTTT	CASSSGLAGPAGELFF
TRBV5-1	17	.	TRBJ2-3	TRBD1	TGCGCCAGCAGCTTGAACGCAGGGGGAGAGGGCACAGATACGCAGTATTTT	CASSLNAGGEGTDTQYF
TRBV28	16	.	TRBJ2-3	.	TGTGCCAGCAGTTTTTTTTCAATCAGGCGGACAGATACGCAGTATTTT	CASSFFSIRRTDTQYF
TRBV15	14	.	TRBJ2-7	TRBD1	TGTGCCACCAGCAGGGACAGGGACCCCTACGAGCAGTACTTC	CATSRDRDPYEQYF
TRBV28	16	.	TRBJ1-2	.	TGTGCCAGCAGAGGATGGTCGGGGGGATGGGGCTATGGCTACACCTTC	CASRGWSGGWGYGYTF
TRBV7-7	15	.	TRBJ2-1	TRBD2	TGTGCCAGCAGCCCCTATGAGCGGGAGTACAATGAGCAGTTCTTC	CASSPYEREYNEQFF
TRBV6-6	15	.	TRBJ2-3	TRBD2	TGTGCCAGCAGTATAGCGCGACCGGGGGGGGATACGCAGTATTTT	CASSIARPGGDTQYF
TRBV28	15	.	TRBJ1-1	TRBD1	TGTGCCAGCAGTTTATCGGCGGCACAGGGGGCTGAAGCTTTCTTT	CASSLSAAQGAEAFF
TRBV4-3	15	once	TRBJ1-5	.	TGCGCCAGCAGCCAAGATAGGAGCGGCAATCAGCCCCAGCATTTT	CASSQDRSGNQPQHF
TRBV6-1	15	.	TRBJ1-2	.	TGTGCCAGCATAGCGGGGGGACAAGTTGGCTATGGCTACACCTTC	CASIAGGQVGYGYTF
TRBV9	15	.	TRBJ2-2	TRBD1	TGTGCCAGCAGCTCACAGGGGTTGAACACCGGGGAGCTGTTTTTT	CASSSQGLNTGELFF
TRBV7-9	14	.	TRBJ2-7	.	TGTGCCAGCAGCTTAGGGCGAACGATGGACGAGCAGTACTTC	CASSLGRTMDEQYF
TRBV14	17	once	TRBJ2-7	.	TGTGCCAGCAGCGCGGGTTTGGGGTTGCTATCTTCCTACGAGCAGTACTTC	CASSAGLGLLSSYEQYF
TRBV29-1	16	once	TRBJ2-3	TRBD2	TGCAGCGTTGTGATTAGACTAGCGGGAGGGGGATATACGCAGTATTTT	CSVVIRLAGGGYTQYF
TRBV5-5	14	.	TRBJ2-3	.	TGTGCCAGCAGCTTGGCAGCCTACACAGATACGCAGTATTTT	CASSLAAYTDTQYF
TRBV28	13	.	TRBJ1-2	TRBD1	TGTGCCAGCAGGCGACAGGGCCGCTATGGCTACACCTTC	CASRRQGRYGYTF
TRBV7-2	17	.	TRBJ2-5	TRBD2	TGTGCCAGCAGCTACCGCTCCGGGACTAGCGGGAGTGAGACCCAGTACTTC	CASSYRSGTSGSETQYF
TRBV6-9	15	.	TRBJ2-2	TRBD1	TGTGCCAGCAGCCCCGGACAGGGCGACACTGGGGAGCTGTTTTTT	CASSPGQGDTGELFF